Following are 8 T cell receptor beta chains from one sample sequenced in a study of cytomegalovirus exposure and HLA in healthy donors. A multiplex PCR was run with 60 Vbeta primers and 13 Jbeta primers. Method: immunoSEQ multiplex PCR; TCRdb's copy keeps in-frame clones and lacks some. The data show 130,000 to 150,000 clones, nearly 80% seen once. Sequences were obtained from PBMCs. These receptors all stem from a man aged 35 to 55 in good health and CMV-seropositive.

The chain has TRBV28 and TRBJ1-2; D not certain. Trimming cost V 5 bases and J 2 bases, with 12 bases left between them. Germline V CDR1 and CDR2: MDHEN, SYDVKM. This CDR3 is built from 14 residues. The CDR3 DNA is TGTGCCAGCAGTGAGAGCCCGGGAAACTATGGCTACACCTTC. Protein product: CASSESPGNYGYTF.

This clone came up once. The J gene is TRBJ2-7, the V gene TRBV28; perhaps TRBD1 as D (6 bases). V lost 6 bases and J 0 bases, leaving 12 bases between the germline ends. The CDR3 loop spans 14 amino acids. Germline V lookup: CDR1 MDHEN, CDR2 SYDVKM. In DNA, the CDR3 is TGTGCCAGCAGGATTAGGGGGAGCTCCTACGAGCAGTACTTC. This translates into CASRIRGSSYEQYF.

The chain combines TRBV2 with TRBJ2-4; no clear D gene. The CDR3 loop spans 13 amino acids. The germline V gene encodes CDR1 SNHLY and CDR2 FYNNEI. V was shortened by 3 bases and J by 10 bases, with 13 bases between the two germline ends. CDR3 nucleotide sequence: TGTGCCAGCAGTGATTCCCTAATCGGGATTCAGTACTTC. Protein: CASSDSLIGIQYF.

This clone was detected a few times. This chain uses TRBV10-1 with TRBJ1-1, with D possibly being TRBD1 (6 bases). The V end lost 4 bases, the J end lost 0 bases, and 9 bases lay between the germline ends. The CDR3 is 14 residues long. Germline CDR1 WNHNN, CDR2 SYGVQD (reference sequence). CDR3: CASSGTALNTEAFF. CDR3 nucleotide sequence: TGCGCCAGCAGTGGGACAGCCCTGAACACTGAAGCTTTCTTT.

The chain employs TRBV6-6 and TRBJ1-5; D is perhaps TRBD1 (6 bases). The CDR3 runs 13 residues. The ends were cut back, 5 bases at V and 3 bases at J, with 8 bases in the middle. Per the germline V gene, CDR1 is MNHNY and CDR2 is SVGAGI (reference sequence). CDR3 coding DNA: TGTGCCAGCAGTCGGACAGTCAATCAGCCCCAGCATTTT. It codes for CASSRTVNQPQHF.

About this clone itself: Since the CDR3 does not end with the conserved phenylalanine or tryptophan, this likely comes from a read error. V and J are TRBV6-1 and TRBJ1-5; tentatively, D is TRBD1 (5 bases). Germline CDR1 reads MNHNS; CDR2 reads SASEGT. The CDR3 spans 13 residues. V lost 8 bases and J 4 bases, leaving 12 bases between the germline ends. The CDR3 sequence: CASADPGNQPQHS. As DNA, the CDR3 is TGTGCCAGCGCTGATCCAGGGAATCAGCCCCAGCATTCT.

This clone appeared a few times. The chain has TRBV30 and TRBJ1-3; a possible D gene is TRBD1 (6 bases). There are 12 residues in the CDR3. Trimming left V 5 bases short and J 4 bases short, with 9 bases between. From germline, CDR1 is GTSNPN and CDR2 SVGIG (reference sequence). The CDR3 reads CAWQGYGNTIYF. The CDR3, as DNA: TGTGCCTGGCAGGGGTACGGAAACACCATATATTTT.

The rearrangement uses TRBV30 and TRBJ2-1; D is perhaps TRBD1 (5 bases). This CDR3 region has 12 residues. CDR1 is GTSNPN and CDR2 is SVGIG in the germline V gene (reference sequence). V lost 6 bases and J lost 8, with 14 bases in between. The chain's CDR3 is CACPLRAHEQFF. DNA for the CDR3: TGTGCCTGTCCCCTCAGGGCCCATGAGCAGTTCTTC.